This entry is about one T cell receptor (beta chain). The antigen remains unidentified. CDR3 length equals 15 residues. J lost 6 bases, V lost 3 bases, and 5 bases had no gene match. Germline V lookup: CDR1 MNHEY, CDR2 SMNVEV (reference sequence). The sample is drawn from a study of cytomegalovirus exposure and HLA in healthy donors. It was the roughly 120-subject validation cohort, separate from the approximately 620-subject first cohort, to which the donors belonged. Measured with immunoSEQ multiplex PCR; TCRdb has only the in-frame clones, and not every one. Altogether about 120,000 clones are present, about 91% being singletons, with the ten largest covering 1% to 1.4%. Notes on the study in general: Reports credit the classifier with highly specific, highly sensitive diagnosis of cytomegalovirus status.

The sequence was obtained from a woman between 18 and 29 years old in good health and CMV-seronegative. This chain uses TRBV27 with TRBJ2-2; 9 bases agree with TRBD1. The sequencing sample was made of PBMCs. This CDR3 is CASSLFGQGSGELFF. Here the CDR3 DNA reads TGTGCCAGCAGTTTGTTCGGACAGGGGTCCGGGGAGCTGTTTTTT.